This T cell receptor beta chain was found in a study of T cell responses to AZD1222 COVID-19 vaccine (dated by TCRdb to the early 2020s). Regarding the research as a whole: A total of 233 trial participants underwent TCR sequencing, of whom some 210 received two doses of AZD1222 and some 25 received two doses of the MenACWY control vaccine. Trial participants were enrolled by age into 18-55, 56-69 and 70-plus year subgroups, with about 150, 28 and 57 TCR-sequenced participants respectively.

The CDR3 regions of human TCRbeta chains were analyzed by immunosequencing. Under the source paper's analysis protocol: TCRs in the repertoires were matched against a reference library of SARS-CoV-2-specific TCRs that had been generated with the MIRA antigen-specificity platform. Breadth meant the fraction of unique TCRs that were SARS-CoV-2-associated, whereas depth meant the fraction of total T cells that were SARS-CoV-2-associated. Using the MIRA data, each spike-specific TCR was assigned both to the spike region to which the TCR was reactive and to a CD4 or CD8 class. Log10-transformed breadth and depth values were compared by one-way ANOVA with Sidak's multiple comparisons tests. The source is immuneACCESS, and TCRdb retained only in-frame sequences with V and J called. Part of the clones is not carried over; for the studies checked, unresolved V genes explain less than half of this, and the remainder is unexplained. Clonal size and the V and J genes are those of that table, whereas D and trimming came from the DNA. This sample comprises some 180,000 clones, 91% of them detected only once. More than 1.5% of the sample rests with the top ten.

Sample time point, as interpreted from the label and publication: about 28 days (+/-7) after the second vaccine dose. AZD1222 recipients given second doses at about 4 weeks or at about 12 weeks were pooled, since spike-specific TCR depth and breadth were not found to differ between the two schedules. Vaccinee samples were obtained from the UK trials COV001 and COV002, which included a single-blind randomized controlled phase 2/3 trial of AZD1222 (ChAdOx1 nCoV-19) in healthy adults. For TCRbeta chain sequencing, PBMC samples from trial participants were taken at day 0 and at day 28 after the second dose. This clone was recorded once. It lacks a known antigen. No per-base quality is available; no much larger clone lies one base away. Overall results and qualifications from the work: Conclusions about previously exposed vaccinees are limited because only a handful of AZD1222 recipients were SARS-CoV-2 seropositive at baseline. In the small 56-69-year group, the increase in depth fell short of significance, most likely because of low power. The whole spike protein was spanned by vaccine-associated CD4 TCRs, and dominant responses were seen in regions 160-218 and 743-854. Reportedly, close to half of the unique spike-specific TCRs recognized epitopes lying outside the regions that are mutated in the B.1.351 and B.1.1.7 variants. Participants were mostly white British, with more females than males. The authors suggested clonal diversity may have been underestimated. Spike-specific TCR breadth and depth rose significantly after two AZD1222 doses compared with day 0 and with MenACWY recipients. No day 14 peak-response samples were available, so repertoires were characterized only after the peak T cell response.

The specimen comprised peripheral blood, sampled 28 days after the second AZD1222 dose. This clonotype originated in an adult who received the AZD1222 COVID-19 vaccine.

The CDR3 has the sequence CASSLDRDSPYEQYF. The DNA sequence is as follows: TGTGCCAGCAGCTTAGACCGGGACAGCCCCTACGAGCAGTACTTC. The rearrangement combines TRBV7-2 with TRBJ2-7; 7 junctional bases match TRBD1. Relative to germline, V is missing 1 base and J is missing 2 bases, with 5 bases of the junction outside any gene match. Including cysteine and phenylalanine, the CDR3 has 15 amino acids. The sequence is cut down to CDR3 DNA, 45 bases in frame from base 1. CDR1 and CDR2 are drawn from the germline V gene: SGHTA, FQGNSA.